Included here is one T cell receptor (beta chain) sequence, with context. What it binds is unknown. Time point denoted: newly diagnosed GD, antithyroid drugs for less than 3 months. PBMC RNA was the source of the TCR library. Patients met American Thyroid Association criteria for Graves' disease. V was cut by 5 bases and J by 2 bases, with 10 bases left in between. Germline V gene lookup returns CDR1 SEHNR and CDR2 FQNEAQ (reference sequence). This CDR3 is 13 amino acids long. This record comes from a study of regulatory T cells in long-lasting Graves disease. Findings and limits, study-wide: Sample size, which was small, may have reduced accuracy. For persistent Graves' patients, TCR diversity was lower than for newly diagnosed ones.

Libraries of TCR beta came from iRepertoire HTBI primers plus Arm-PCR of CDR3 regions. TCRdb re-analysed the multiplex PCR reads in MiXCR, keeping a single row per CDR3 protein. The top ten hold under 30% of the sample, which has 350,000 to 500,000 distinct CDR3 sequences, around 15% seen once. In addition, the sample was reused for a study of T cells in Graves' hyperthyroidism and ophthalmopathy.

This receptor was obtained from a woman aged 18-29 years with Graves disease. The chain recombines TRBV7-9 with TRBJ2-7; D may be TRBD1 (6 bases). The sample here was peripheral blood mononuclear cells (PBMCs), taken at new diagnosis, from a patient treated with antithyroid drugs. In DNA form, the CDR3 reads TGTGCCAGCAGCGGGGACACAACCTACGAGCAGTACTTC. It is translated as CASSGDTTYEQYF.